This T cell receptor (beta chain) comes out of a study of OX40 agonist ivuxolimab in advanced cancers. Study overall: Patients were infused with ivuxolimab every 2 weeks at 0.01 to 10 mg/kg. Overall study results and limits: Dosing at 0.1 to 3.0 mg/kg was accompanied by clonal expansion of CD4+ and CD8+ blood T cells by week 6.

Assay: immunoSEQ multiplex PCR; the TCRdb copy retains only in-frame clones and omits some. The repertoire holds 58,000 or so clones, with about 80% as singletons. J lost 6 bases, V lost 4 bases, and 6 bases had no gene match. Looked up from germline, CDR1 is SGHTA and CDR2 is FQGTGA. This CDR3 has 14 amino acids. As concerns this clone: Its target is unknown.

The sequence was obtained from an adult with an advanced solid tumor such as melanoma, head and neck, liver or kidney cancer. This material consisted of CD4+ or CD8+ T cells sorted from blood, taken in a trial of the OX40 agonist ivuxolimab. The V and J genes are TRBV7-3 and TRBJ1-2; 9 bases are a match to TRBD1. In DNA, the CDR3 is TGTGCCAGCAGCTCGCCGGGACAGGGACATGGCTACACCTTC. This codes for CASSSPGQGHGYTF.